Included here is one TCR beta chain sequence, with context. Its antigen is not yet known. No base qualities exist here, and no much larger clone lies one base off it. These data originate in a study of control samples from healthy donors and cancer patients (dated by TCRdb to the early 2020s). To prepare the library, the immunoSEQ multiplex PCR assay was applied. TCRdb obtained this table from immuneACCESS and retained in-frame rearrangements with V and J assigned. These tables miss some clones; where compared with another copy, unresolved V genes account for less than half of the shortfall, and the remainder is unexplained. The sample yields 50,000 or so clones; nearly 95% were counted once. The biggest ten clones account for 23% of the sample. Trimming removed 9 bases from V and 4 bases from J; the gene matches leave 8 bases unexplained. CDR1 and CDR2 are drawn from the germline V gene: KGHDR, SFDVKD. From its cysteine to its phenylalanine, the CDR3 spans 14 amino acids. The retained sequence is limited to the CDR3, 42 bases, with the frame set at the first base.

The receptor was isolated from a woman aged 45-65 years with head and neck cancer. The chain employs TRBV24-1 and TRBJ2-1; 7 middle bases align to TRBD2. Sequenced sample: PBMCs. The CDR3 reads CATSGLADYNEQFF. The DNA sequence is TGTGCCACCTCTGGTCTAGCGGATTACAATGAGCAGTTCTTC.